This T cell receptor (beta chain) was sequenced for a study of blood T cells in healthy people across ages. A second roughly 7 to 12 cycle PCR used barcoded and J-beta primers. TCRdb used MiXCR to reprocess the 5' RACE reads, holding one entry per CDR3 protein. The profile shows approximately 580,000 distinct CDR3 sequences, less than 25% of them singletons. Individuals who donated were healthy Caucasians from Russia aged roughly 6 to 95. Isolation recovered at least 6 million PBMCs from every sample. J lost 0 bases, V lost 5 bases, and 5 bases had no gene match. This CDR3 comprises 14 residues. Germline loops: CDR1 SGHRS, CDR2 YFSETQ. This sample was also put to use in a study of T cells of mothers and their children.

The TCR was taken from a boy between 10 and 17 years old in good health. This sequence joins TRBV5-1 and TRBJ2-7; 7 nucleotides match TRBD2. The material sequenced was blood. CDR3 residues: CASRGGVTSYEQYF. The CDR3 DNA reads TGCGCCAGCAGGGGGGGGGTTACCTCCTACGAGCAGTACTTC. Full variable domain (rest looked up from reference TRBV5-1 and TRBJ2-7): KAGVTQTPRYLIKTRGQQVTLSCSPISGHRSVSWYQQTPGQGLQFLFEYFSETQRNKGNFPGRFSGRQFSNSRSEMNVSTLELGDSALYLCASRGGVTSYEQYFGPGTRLTVT.